This T cell receptor (beta chain) was recovered during a study of OX40 agonist ivuxolimab in advanced cancers. Study in general: The patients received ivuxolimab by intravenous route every 2 weeks at 0.01 to 10 mg/kg. Dose-escalation subjects each had hepatocellular carcinoma, melanoma, renal cell or head and neck cancer. Regarding the study as a whole: Normalized T-cell clonal expansion was also low in a subset of nonresponders. CD4+ and CD8+ T cells in blood underwent clonal expansion by week 6 at 0.1 to 3.0 mg/kg.

As concerns this clone: What it recognizes is unknown.

The CDR3 runs to 13 residues. Germline V CDR1 and CDR2: SEHNR, FQNEAQ (reference sequence). Trimming removed 2 bases from V and 7 bases from J, with 6 bases in between. Method: immunoSEQ multiplex PCR; TCRdb's copy keeps in-frame clones and lacks some. The sample lists tens of thousands of clones, about 89% occurring once. This clonotype was sampled from an adult with an advanced solid tumor such as melanoma, head and neck, liver or kidney cancer. The specimen comprised CD4+ or CD8+ T cells sorted from blood, sampled in a trial of the OX40 agonist ivuxolimab. The chain carries TRBV7-9 and TRBJ1-6; D unresolved. The CDR3 bases are TGTGCCAGCAGCTTACAGCCGAATTCACCCCTCCACTTT. Translated, it gives CASSLQPNSPLHF. The variable domain in full, with the rest retrieved from reference TRBV7-9 and TRBJ1-6, is DTGVSQNPRHKITKRGQNVTFRCDPISEHNRLYWYRQTLGQGPEFLTYFQNEAQLEKSRLLSDRFSAERPKGSFSTLEIQRTEQGDSAMYLCASSLQPNSPLHFGNGTRLTVT.